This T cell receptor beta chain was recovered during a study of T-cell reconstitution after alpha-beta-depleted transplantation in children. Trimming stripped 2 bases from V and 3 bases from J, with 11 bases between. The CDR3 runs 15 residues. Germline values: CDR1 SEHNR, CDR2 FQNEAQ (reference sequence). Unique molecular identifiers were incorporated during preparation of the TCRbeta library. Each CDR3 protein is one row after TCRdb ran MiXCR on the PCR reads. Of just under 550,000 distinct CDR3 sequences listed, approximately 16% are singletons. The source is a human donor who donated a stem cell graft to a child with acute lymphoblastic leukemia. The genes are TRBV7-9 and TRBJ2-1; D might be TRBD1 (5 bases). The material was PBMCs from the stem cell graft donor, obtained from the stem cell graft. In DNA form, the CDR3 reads TGTGCCAGCAGCTTACTAACAGGTATCTACAATGAGCAGTTCTTC. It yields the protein CASSLLTGIYNEQFF.